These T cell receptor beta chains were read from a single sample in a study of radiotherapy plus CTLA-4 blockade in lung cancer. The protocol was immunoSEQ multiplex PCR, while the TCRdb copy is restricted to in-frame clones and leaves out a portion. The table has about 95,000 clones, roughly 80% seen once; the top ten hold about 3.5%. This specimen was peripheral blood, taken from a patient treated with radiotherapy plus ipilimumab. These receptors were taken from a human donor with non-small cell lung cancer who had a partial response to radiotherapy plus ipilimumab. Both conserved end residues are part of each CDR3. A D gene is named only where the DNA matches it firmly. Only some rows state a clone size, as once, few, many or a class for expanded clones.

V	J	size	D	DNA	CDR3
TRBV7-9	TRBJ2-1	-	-	TGTGCCAGCAGTAACCCATCGGGTGCTGCCTACAATGAGCAGTTCTTC	CASSNPSGAAYNEQFF
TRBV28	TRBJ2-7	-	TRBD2	TGTGCCAGCAGTCCACGGACTAGCGGGAGAAACGAGCAGTACTTC	CASSPRTSGRNEQYF
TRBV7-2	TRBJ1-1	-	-	TGTGCCAGCAGCTTAGCGACGGGGAACACTGAAGCTTTCTTT	CASSLATGNTEAFF
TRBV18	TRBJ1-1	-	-	TGTGCCAGCTCACAGGGGCAGAACACTGAAGCTTTCTTT	CASSQGQNTEAFF
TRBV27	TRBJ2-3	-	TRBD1	TGTGCCAGCAGTCCAGGACAGGGGAAAGCAGATACGCAGTATTTT	CASSPGQGKADTQYF
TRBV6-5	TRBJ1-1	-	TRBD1	TGTGCCAGCAGTGGGGACAGGTGGAAGTCTGAAGCTTTCTTT	CASSGDRWKSEAFF
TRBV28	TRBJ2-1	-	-	TGTGCCAGCAGTTTAGCGGAACCCAATGAGCAGTTCTTC	CASSLAEPNEQFF
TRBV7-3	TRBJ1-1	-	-	TGTGCCAGCAGTTCTGGAGGGGAGAACACTGAAGCTTTCTTT	CASSSGGENTEAFF
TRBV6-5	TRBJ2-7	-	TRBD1	TGTGCCAGCAGTGTTCGGGACAGGGAGGGTTTCGAGCAGTACTTC	CASSVRDREGFEQYF
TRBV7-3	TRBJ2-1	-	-	TGTGCCAGCAGCGTCCGACTTAGCAGTGAGCAGTTCTTC	CASSVRLSSEQFF
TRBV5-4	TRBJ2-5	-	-	TGTGCCAGCAGCCAAGACAGCCCGCTACGAGAGACCCAGTACTTC	CASSQDSPLRETQYF
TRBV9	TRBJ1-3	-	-	TGTGCCAGCAGCGCAGGACAGTATGGAAACACCATATATTTT	CASSAGQYGNTIYF
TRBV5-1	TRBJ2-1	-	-	TGCGCCAGCAGCCCTGAGGTGTCTGCCCTTTATCCCAGTATTCGGTTCTTC	CASSPEVSALYPSIRFF
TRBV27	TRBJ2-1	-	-	TGTGCCAGCAGTTCCCAGGGGAGCCATGAGCAGTTCTTC	CASSSQGSHEQFF
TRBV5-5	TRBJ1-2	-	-	TGTGCCAGCAGCTTGGGCGGGAGGGGAAACTATGGCTACACCTTC	CASSLGGRGNYGYTF
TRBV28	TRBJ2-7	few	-	TGTGCCAGCAGTTTGGCCCGGGAGCCCTACGAGCAGTACTTC	CASSLAREPYEQYF
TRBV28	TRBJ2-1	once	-	TGTGCCAGCAGAGAGTACAATGAGCAGTTCTTC	CASREYNEQFF
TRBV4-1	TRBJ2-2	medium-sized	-	TGCGCCAGCAGCCACCAACAATACACCGGGGAGCTGTTTTTT	CASSHQQYTGELFF
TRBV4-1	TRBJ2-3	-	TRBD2	TGCGCCAGCAGCCAAGGGGGACTAGCGCCCACAGATACGCAGTATTTT	CASSQGGLAPTDTQYF
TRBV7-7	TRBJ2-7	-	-	TGTGCCAGCAGTGCCTCCTCTCCGGGACACATAGGAGAATACGAGCAGTACTTC	CASSASSPGHIGEYEQYF
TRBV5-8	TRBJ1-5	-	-	TGTGCCAGCAGCTTCGGAGGGAAGGGGAATCAGCCCCAGCATTTT	CASSFGGKGNQPQHF
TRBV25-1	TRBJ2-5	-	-	TGTGCCAGCAGTCCTGACGGGTGGTACCAAGAGACCCAGTACTTC	CASSPDGWYQETQYF
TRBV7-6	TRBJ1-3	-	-	TGTGCCAGCAGCTTAGAAGGAGCGGGACGATTCTCTGGAAACACCATATATTTT	CASSLEGAGRFSGNTIYF
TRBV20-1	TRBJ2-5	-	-	TGCAGTGCCCAGGGTATGGAGACCCAGTACTTC	CSAQGMETQYF
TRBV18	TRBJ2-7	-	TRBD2	TGTGCCAGCTCACCGGGGACTAGCGGGAGGATGTACGAGCAGTACTTC	CASSPGTSGRMYEQYF
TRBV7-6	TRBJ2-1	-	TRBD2	TGTGCCAGCAGCTTAGGGGTTAGCGGGCAGGAGCAGTTCTTC	CASSLGVSGQEQFF
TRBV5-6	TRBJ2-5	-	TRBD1	TGTGCCAGCATGCCCCGGGACAGGGCGCGAGAGACCCAGTACTTC	CASMPRDRARETQYF
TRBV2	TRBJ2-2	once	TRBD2	TGTGCCAGCAGACGACAGACTAGCGGGAGGGGTAACGGGGAGCTGTTTTTT	CASRRQTSGRGNGELFF
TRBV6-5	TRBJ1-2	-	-	TGTGCCAGCAGTTACTCGATAGAATATGGCTACACCTTC	CASSYSIEYGYTF
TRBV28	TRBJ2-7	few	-	TGTGCCACCCAGGGGAGTGCCTACGAGCAGTACTTC	CATQGSAYEQYF
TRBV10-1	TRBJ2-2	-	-	TGCGCCAGCAGTAGGGGATTCACCGGGGAGCTGTTTTTT	CASSRGFTGELFF
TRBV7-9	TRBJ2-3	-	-	TGTGCCAGCAGCCTCCGAGGTGGGTCGGGGACAGATACGCAGTATTTT	CASSLRGGSGTDTQYF
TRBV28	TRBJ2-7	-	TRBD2	TGTGCCAGCAGTCCCACTAGCGGCGCCTACGAGCAGTACTTC	CASSPTSGAYEQYF
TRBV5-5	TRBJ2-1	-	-	TGTGCCAGCAGCTGGGCTAATGAGCAGTTCTTC	CASSWANEQFF
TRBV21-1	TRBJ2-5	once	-	TGTGCCAGCAGCACGCGACTAGCGGGAGGGCTAGGGGCAGAGACCCAGTACTTC	CASSTRLAGGLGAETQYF
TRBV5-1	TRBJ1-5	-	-	TGCGCCAGCAGCCCGAGGGATAGGAGGGTAGGGGTCAAAGTATATAGCAATCAGCCCCAGCATTTT	CASSPRDRRVGVKVYSNQPQHF
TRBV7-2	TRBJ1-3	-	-	TGTGCCAGCAGCATCCCTTGGAGGGGAAACACCATATATTTT	CASSIPWRGNTIYF
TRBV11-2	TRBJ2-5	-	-	TGTGCCAGCAGCTCCTACTTTTCACAAGAGACCCAGTACTTC	CASSSYFSQETQYF
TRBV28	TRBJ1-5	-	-	TGTGCCAGCAGGGCGGCAGGGGCTATAGGCAATCAGCCCCAGCATTTT	CASRAAGAIGNQPQHF
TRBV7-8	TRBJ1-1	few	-	TGTGCCAGCAGCTTAGGGAGGCTATCGAACACTGAAGCTTTCTTT	CASSLGRLSNTEAFF
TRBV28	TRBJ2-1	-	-	TGTGCCAGCAGTTTCCAGGGCTCCTACAATGAGCAGTTCTTC	CASSFQGSYNEQFF
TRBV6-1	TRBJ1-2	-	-	TGTGCCAGCAAGTTCGGTGGGGCAGGGGATGGCTACACCTTC	CASKFGGAGDGYTF
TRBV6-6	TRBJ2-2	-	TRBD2	TGTGCCGGGGGGGAGGGCCTCACCGGGGAGCTGTTTTTT	CAGGEGLTGELFF
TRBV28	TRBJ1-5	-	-	TGTGCCAGCAGTCCACTTGACTCGGATAGCAATCAGCCCCAGCATTTT	CASSPLDSDSNQPQHF
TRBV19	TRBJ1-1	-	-	TGTGCCAGTAGTATAACCTCTGGCGGCTCTGAAGCTTTCTTT	CASSITSGGSEAFF
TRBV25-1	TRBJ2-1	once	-	TGTGCCAGCAGTTCTCCTAGCATCTCCTACAATGAGCAGTTCTTC	CASSSPSISYNEQFF
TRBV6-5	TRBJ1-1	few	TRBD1	TGTGCCAGCAGTTACAGGGGGCAGAGGTACACTGAAGCTTTCTTT	CASSYRGQRYTEAFF
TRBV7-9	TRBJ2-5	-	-	TGTGCCAGCAGCTTATCTGGACGGGGAGGAGAGACCCAGTACTTC	CASSLSGRGGETQYF
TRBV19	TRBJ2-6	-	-	TGTGCCAGTAGTATAGACGCCCAGGGCCTTACTGGGGCCAACGTCCTGACTTTC	CASSIDAQGLTGANVLTF
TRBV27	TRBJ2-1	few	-	TGTGCCAGCAGTTTAAGGCCCGAGGGCAATGAGCAGTTCTTC	CASSLRPEGNEQFF
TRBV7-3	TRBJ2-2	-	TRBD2	TGTGCCAGCAGCTCCGGACTAGCGGGAGGGCCGGGGGCGACCGGGGAGCTGTTTTTT	CASSSGLAGGPGATGELFF